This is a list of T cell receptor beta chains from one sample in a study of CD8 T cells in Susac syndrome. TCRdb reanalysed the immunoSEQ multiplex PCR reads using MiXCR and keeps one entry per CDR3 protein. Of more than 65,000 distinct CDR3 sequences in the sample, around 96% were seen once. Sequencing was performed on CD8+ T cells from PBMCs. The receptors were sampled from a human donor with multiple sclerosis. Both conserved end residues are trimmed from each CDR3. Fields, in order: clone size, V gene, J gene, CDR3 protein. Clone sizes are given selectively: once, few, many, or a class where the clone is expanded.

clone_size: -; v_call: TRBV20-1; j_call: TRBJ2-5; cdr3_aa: SAREAVQETQY
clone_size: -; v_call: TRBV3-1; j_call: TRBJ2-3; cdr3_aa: ASSQGGYLGLAGQTSTDTQY
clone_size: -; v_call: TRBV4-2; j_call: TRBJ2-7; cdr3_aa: ASSQDHVGQSSYEQY
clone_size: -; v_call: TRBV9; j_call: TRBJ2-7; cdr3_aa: ASTFPRDTAVEQY
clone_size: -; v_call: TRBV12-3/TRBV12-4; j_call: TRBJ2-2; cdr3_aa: ASSFGLPGELF
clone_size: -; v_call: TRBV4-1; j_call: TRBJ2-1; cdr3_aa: ASSRDFGIYNEQF
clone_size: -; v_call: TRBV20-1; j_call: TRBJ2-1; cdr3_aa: SAREGTSEKYNEQF
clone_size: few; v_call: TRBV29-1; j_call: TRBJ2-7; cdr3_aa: SVEDSAYEQY
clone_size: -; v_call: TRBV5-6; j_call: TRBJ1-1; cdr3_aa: ASSWTGMEAF
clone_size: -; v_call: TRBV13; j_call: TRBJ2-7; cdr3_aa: ASRTGLGVEQY
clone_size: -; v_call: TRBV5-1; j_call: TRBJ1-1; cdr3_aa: ASSQTGDTEAF
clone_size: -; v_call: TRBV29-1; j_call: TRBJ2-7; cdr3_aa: SVLWLPQDKSSYEQY
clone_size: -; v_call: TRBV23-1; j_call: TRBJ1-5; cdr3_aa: ASSQSDPPYSNQPQH
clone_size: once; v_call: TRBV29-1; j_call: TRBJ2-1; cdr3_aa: SVVSGRSGGVFDEQF
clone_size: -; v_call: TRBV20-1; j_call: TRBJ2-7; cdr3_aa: SAALDSYYEQY
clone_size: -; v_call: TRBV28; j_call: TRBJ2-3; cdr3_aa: ASSLEGQITDTQY
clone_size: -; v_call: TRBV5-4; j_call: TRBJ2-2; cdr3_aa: ASSWGRTGELF
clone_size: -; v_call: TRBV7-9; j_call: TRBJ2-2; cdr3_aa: ASSPVTTGLNTGELF
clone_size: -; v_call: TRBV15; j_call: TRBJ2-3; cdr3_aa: ATSRVPLTDTQY
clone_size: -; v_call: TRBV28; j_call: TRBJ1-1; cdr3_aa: ASSLSLGTDEAF
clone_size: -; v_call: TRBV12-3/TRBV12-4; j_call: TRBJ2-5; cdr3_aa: ASRGLRAGRAETQY
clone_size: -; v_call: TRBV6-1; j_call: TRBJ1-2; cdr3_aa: ASSAGGTGINYGYT
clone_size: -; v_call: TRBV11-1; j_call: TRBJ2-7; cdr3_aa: ASSFRSDLTYEQY
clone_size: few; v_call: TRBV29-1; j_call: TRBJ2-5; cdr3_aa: SVVGQNQETQY
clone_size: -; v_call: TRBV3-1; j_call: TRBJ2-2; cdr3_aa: ASSHPGDPKLYTGELF
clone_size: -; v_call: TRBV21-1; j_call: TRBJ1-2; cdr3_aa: ASSFRTDYGYT